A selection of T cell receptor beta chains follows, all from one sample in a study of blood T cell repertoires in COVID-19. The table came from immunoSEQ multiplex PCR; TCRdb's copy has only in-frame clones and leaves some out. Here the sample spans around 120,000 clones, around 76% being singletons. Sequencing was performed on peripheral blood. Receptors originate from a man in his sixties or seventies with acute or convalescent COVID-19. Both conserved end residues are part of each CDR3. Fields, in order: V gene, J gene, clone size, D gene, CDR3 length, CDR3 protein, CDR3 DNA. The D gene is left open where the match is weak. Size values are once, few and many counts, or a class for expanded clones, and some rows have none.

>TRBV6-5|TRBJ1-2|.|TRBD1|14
CASSRTGSNYGYTF
TGTGCCAGCAGTCGGACAGGTTCTAACTATGGCTACACCTTC
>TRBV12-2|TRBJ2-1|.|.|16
CASRLPLGGGYNEQFF
TGTGCAAGTCGCTTGCCCCTAGGCGGGGGGTACAATGAGCAGTTCTTC
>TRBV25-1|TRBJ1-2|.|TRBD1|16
CASSEAGQGIYYGYTF
TGTGCCAGCAGTGAGGCCGGACAGGGAATATACTATGGCTACACCTTC
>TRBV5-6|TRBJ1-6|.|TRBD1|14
CASSWGTGGWTLHF
TGTGCCAGCAGCTGGGGGACAGGGGGTTGGACCCTCCACTTT
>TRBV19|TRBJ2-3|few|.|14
CASSMGGAQLSQYF
TGTGCCAGTAGTATGGGGGGTGCGCAGCTATCGCAGTATTTT
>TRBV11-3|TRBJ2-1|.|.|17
CASSLVRGGGPYNEQFF
TGTGCCAGCAGCTTAGTACGGGGCGGGGGCCCTTACAATGAGCAGTTCTTC
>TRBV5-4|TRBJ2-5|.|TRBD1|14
CASSWTGGEKTQYF
TGTGCCAGCAGTTGGACAGGGGGCGAGAAGACCCAGTACTTC
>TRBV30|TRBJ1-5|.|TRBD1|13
CAWSRTGDQPQHF
TGTGCCTGGAGTCGGACAGGGGATCAGCCCCAGCATTTT
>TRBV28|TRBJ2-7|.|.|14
CASRKMQSSYEQYF
TGTGCCAGCCGAAAAATGCAGTCCTCCTACGAGCAGTACTTC
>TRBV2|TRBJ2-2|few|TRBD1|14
CASTQTGYAGELFF
TGTGCCAGCACCCAGACAGGGTATGCCGGGGAGCTGTTTTTT
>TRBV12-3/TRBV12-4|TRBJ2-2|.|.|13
CASSPLETGELFF
TGTGCCAGCAGCCCTCTAGAAACCGGGGAGCTGTTTTTT
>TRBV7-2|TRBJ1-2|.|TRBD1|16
CASSLGRQGGTYGYTF
TGTGCCAGCAGCTTAGGACGACAGGGGGGGACCTATGGCTACACCTTC
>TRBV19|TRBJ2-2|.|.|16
CASSHQPGIPTGELFF
TGTGCCAGTAGTCACCAACCCGGGATACCAACCGGGGAGCTGTTTTTT
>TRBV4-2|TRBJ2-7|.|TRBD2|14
CASSQTSGLYEQYF
TGTGCCAGCAGCCAAACTAGCGGACTCTACGAGCAGTACTTC
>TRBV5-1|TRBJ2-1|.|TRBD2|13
CASSLLAGNEQFF
TGCGCCAGCAGCTTGCTAGCGGGGAATGAGCAGTTCTTC
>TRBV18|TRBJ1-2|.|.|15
CASSPPYWQGKGYTF
TGTGCCAGCTCACCACCGTATTGGCAGGGAAAGGGCTACACCTTC
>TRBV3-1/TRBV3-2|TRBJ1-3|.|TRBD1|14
CASSLQGTGNTIYF
TGTGCCAGCAGCCTACAGGGGACCGGAAACACCATATATTTT
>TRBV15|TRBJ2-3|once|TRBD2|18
CATSRGMVGTSPHDTQYF
TGTGCCACCAGCAGGGGCATGGTGGGGACTAGCCCTCACGATACGCAGTATTTT
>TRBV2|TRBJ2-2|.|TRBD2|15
CASRTTSGGAGELFF
TGTGCCAGCAGAACCACTAGCGGGGGGGCCGGGGAGCTGTTTTTT
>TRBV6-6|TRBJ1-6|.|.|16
CASSPRLSSYNSPLHF
TGTGCCAGCAGCCCTCGTCTGAGCTCCTATAATTCACCCCTCCACTTT
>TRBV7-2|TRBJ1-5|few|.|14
CASSSRVRNQPQHF
TGTGCCAGCAGCTCCAGGGTTCGCAATCAGCCCCAGCATTTT
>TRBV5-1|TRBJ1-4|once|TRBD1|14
CASSFDREYEKLFF
TGCGCCAGCAGCTTCGACAGGGAGTATGAAAAACTGTTTTTT
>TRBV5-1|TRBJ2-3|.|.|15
CASSLQNPSTDTQYF
TGCGCCAGCAGCTTACAAAATCCTAGCACAGATACGCAGTATTTT
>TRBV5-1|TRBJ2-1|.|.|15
CASSGGTVSYNEQFF
TGCGCCAGCAGCGGCGGGACGGTATCCTACAATGAGCAGTTCTTC
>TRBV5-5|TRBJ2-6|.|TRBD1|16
CASSLQGASGANVLTF
TGTGCCAGCAGCTTGCAGGGGGCTTCTGGGGCCAACGTCCTGACTTTC
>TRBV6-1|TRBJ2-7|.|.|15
CASSEATGGTYEQYF
TGTGCCAGCAGTGAAGCAACAGGCGGTACCTACGAGCAGTACTTC
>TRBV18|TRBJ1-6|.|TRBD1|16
CASSLNGQGNNSPLHF
TGTGCCAGCTCACTAAACGGACAGGGCAATAATTCACCCCTCCACTTT
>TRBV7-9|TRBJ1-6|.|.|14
CASTGPGIGSPLHF
TGTGCCAGCACCGGACCAGGGATAGGGTCACCCCTCCACTTT
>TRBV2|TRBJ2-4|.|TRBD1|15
CASAGGQGARNIQYF
TGTGCCAGCGCAGGAGGACAGGGGGCGAGAAACATTCAGTACTTC
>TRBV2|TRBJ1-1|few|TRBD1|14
CASKTYQGDTEAFF
TGTGCCAGCAAAACTTACCAGGGGGACACTGAAGCTTTCTTT
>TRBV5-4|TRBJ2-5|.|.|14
CASSSERGGETQYF
TGTGCCAGCAGCTCTGAGAGGGGAGGAGAGACCCAGTACTTC
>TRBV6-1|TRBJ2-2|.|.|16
CASSGWAELFTGELFF
TGTGCCAGCAGTGGGTGGGCAGAGCTATTCACCGGGGAGCTGTTTTTT
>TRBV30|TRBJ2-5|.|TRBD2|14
CAWSPLAGGETQYF
TGTGCCTGGAGTCCTCTAGCGGGAGGAGAGACCCAGTACTTC
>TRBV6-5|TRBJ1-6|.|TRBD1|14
CASTLGQGDSPLHF
TGTGCCAGCACCCTCGGACAGGGGGATTCACCCCTCCACTTT
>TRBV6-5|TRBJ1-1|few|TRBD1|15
CASSYGTGVGTEAFF
TGTGCCAGCAGTTACGGGACAGGGGTTGGCACTGAAGCTTTCTTT
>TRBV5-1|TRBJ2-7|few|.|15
CASSFPWQGQYEQYF
TGCGCCAGCAGCTTCCCCTGGCAGGGCCAGTACGAGCAGTACTTC
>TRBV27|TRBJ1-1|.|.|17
CASSLSRGVGKNTEAFF
TGTGCCAGCAGTTTATCACGGGGGGTCGGAAAGAACACTGAAGCTTTCTTT
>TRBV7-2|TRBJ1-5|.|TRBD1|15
CASSLAGTADQPQHF
TGTGCCAGCAGCTTAGCGGGGACAGCTGATCAGCCCCAGCATTTT
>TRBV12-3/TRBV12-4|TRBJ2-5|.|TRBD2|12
CASSWTRETQYF
TGTGCCAGCAGTTGGACTAGAGAGACCCAGTACTTC
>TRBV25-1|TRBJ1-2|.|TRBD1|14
CASSGTGNPYGYTF
TGTGCCAGCAGTGGGACAGGCAATCCCTATGGCTACACCTTC
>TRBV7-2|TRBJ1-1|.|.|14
CASSFLGRNTEAFF
TGTGCCAGCAGCTTTCTGGGGCGGAACACTGAAGCTTTCTTT
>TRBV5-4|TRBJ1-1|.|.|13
CASSSTPESEAFF
TGTGCCAGCAGCTCCACCCCGGAGAGTGAAGCTTTCTTT
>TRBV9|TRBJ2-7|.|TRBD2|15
CASSVLAGGYGEQYF
TGTGCCAGCAGCGTTCTAGCGGGGGGTTACGGCGAGCAGTACTTC
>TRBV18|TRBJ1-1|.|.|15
CASSPPKGLNTEAFF
TGTGCCAGCTCACCACCAAAGGGGTTGAACACTGAAGCTTTCTTT
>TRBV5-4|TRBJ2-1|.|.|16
CASSETPQGTYNEQFF
TGTGCCAGCAGCGAGACCCCACAGGGTACCTACAATGAGCAGTTCTTC
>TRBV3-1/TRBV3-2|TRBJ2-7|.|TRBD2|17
CASSPGLAGGPTGEQYF
TGTGCCAGCAGCCCGGGACTAGCGGGGGGGCCCACTGGCGAGCAGTACTTC